The clone carrying this T cell receptor beta chain appeared once. Its matching antigen is unknown. This entry belongs to a study of shared clonotypes between healthy human individuals. Study-wide points: Naive CD4 clonotypes overlapped across a few donors at approximately 4.5%. Lower generation probabilities were found for non-shared clonotypes than for those shared by all four donors.

Genomic DNA (from each subset) was split evenly across several immunoSEQ plates. Here immunoSEQ multiplex PCR was the method, and the copy in TCRdb shows in-frame clones only, minus some. Of 2 million to 3 million clones listed, approximately 93% are singletons. The germline V gene has CDR1 KGHSH and CDR2 LQKENI. The CDR3 contains 15 residues. V lost 2 bases and J 4 bases, leaving 14 bases between the germline ends. The V and J genes are TRBV18 and TRBJ1-1; D is ambiguous. The sequence came from a man in his late teens or twenties in good health. Some clones in this sample may be carry-over from other donors' samples. The sequenced material came from naive CD4+ T cells from PBMCs. The subset was: CD45RA+ positively selected. The CDR3 DNA follows: TGTGCCAGCTCACCATGGTCCGGGGAGGCCACTGAAGCTTTCTTT. Translated, it gives CASSPWSGEATEAFF.